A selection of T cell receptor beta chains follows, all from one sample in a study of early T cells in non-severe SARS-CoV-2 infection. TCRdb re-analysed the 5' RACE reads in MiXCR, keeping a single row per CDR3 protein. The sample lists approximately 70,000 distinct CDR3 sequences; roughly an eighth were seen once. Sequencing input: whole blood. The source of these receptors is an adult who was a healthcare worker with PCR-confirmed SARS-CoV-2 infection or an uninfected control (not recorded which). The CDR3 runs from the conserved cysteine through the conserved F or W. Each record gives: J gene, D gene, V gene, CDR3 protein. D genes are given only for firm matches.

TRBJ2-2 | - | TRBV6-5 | CASSLVPGELFF
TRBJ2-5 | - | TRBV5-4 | CAAGASGARAQYF
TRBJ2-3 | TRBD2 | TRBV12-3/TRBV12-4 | CASSFWRGASTDTQYF
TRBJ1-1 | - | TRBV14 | CASSQAGRLMNTEAFF
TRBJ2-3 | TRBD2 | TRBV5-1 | CASSSWTSPTDTQYF
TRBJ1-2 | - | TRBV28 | CAISGQNYGYTF
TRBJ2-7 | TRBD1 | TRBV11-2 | CASSLVRGTYEQYF
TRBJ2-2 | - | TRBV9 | CASSPTGTGELFF
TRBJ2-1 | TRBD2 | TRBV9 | CASSLTGTSGDEQFF
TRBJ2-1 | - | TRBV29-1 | CSVERGRGIGEQFF
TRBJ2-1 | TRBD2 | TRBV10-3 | CAISEDTSVWDEQFF
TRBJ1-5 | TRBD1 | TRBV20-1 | CSAPHRGEGVNSNQPQHF
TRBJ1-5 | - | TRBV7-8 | CASSLSGTVNQPQHF
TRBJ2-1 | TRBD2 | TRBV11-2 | CATTVLAGFNEQFF
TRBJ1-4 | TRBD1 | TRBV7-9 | CTSSSTGAANEKLFF
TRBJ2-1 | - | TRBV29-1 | CSVGRDEQFF
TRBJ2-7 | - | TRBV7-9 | CASSSAYEQYF